This T cell receptor (beta chain) was sequenced for a study of blood T cell repertoires in COVID-19. Background on the study: Samples of COVID-19 (acute and convalescent) were obtained from the United States, Italy and Spain. The analysed material was cDNA or gDNA that came from T cells, B-cell-depleted T cells, or PBMCs.

V was cut by 4 bases and J by 3 bases, with 16 bases left in between. CDR3 length: 16 residues. The V gene's germline CDR1 is SEHNR and CDR2 FQNEAQ (reference sequence). Original processing notes: How many nucleated cells were present was estimated from reference gene primer amplification. Generated by immunoSEQ multiplex PCR, the TCRdb table keeps only in-frame clones and is missing some. V and J calls plus clone size are reproduced from that table; the DNA served to infer D and trimming. The sample consists of 45,000 to 55,000 clones, 70% to 90% of them appearing once. This receptor was identified in a human donor in a cohort sampled during active COVID-19. The chain recombines TRBV7-9 with TRBJ2-1; D gene unclear. Sequencing was done on a sample of peripheral blood. The CDR3 bases are TGTGCCAGCAGCTCTTTTGATGAGATTTACTACAATGAGCAGTTCTTC. It translates to CASSSFDEIYYNEQFF.